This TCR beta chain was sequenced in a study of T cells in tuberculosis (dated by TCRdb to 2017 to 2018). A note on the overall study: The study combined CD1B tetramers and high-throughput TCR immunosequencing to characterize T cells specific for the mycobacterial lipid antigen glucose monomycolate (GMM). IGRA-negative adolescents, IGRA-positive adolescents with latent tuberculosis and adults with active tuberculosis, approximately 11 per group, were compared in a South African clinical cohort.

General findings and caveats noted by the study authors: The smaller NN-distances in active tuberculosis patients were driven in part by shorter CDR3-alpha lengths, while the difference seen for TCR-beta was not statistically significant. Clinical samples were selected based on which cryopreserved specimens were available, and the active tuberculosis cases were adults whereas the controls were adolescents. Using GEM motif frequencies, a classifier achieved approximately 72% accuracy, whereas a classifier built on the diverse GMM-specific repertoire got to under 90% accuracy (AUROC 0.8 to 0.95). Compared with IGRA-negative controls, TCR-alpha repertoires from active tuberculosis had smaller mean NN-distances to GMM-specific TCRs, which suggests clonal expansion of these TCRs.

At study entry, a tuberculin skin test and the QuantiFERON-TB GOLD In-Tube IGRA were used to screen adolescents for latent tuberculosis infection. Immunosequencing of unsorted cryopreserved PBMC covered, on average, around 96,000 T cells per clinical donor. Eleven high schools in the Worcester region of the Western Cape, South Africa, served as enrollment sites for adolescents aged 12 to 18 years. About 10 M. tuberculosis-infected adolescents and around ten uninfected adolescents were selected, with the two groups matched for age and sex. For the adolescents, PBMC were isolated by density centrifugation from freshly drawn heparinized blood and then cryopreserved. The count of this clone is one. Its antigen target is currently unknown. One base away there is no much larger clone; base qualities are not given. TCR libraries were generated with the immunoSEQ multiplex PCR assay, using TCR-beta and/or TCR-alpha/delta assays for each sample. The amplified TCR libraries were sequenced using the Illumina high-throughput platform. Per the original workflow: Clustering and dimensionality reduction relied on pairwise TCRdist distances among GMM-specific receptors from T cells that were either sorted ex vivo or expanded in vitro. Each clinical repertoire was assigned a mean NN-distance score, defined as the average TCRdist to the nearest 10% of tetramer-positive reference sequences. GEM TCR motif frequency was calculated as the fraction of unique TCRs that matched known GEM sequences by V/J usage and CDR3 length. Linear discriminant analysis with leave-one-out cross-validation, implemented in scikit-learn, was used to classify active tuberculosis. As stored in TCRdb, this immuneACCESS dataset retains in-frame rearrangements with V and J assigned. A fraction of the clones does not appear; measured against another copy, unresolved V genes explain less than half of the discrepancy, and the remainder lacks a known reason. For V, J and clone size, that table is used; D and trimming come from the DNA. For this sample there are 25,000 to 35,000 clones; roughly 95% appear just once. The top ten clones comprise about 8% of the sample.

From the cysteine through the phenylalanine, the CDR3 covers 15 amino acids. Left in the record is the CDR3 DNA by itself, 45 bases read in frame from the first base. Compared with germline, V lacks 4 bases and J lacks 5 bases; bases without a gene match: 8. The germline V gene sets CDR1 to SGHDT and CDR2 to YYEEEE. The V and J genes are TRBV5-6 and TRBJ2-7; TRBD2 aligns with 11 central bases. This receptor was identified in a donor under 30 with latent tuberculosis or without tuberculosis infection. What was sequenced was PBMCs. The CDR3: CASSVTSGSRDEQYF. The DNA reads TGTGCCAGCAGCGTTACTAGCGGGAGTAGGGACGAGCAGTACTTC.